This TCR beta chain was captured in a study of blood T cells in healthy people across ages. Looking at the study overall: Capture via template switching afforded approximately one barcoded beta molecule per two T cells.

A sample-barcoded 5' primer and a J-beta primer mix were used in a second PCR of roughly 7 to 11 cycles. Tags on each cDNA molecule came from a template-switch adaptor with 12 random nucleotides. TCRdb processed the 5' RACE reads anew with MiXCR; each CDR3 protein has one entry. In the table there are some 1.5 million distinct CDR3 sequences, 28% of which are singletons. The study recruited healthy Caucasian donors from Russia who were aged about 6 to 95. Staff drew roughly 10 milliliters of peripheral blood from each donor. The TCR was taken from a woman aged 25 to 39 in good health. The sequenced material came from blood.

The CDR3 DNA reads TGTGCCAGCAGCCAACGAGACAGACAAGAGACCCAGTACTTC. It translates to CASSQRDRQETQYF. The gene calls are TRBV3-1 and TRBJ2-5, with D perhaps TRBD1 (5 bases). This CDR3 is built from 14 residues. V lost 2 bases, J lost 2 bases, and 9 bases lay in between. Germline-derived CDR1 and CDR2 are LGHDT and YNNKEL (reference sequence).